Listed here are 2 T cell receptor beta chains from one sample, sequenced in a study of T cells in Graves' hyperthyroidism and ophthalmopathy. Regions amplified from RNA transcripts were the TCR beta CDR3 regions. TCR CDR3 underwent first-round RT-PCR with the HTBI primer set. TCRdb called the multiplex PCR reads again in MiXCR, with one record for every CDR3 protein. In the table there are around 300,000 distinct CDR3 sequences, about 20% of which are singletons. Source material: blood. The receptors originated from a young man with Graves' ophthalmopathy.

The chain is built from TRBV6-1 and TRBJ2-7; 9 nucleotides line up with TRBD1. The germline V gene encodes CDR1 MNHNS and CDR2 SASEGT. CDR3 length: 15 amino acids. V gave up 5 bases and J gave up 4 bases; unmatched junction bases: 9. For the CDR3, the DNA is TGTGCCAGCAGTAACTCCGGGACAGGGCTATACGAGCAGTACTTC. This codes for CASSNSGTGLYEQYF.

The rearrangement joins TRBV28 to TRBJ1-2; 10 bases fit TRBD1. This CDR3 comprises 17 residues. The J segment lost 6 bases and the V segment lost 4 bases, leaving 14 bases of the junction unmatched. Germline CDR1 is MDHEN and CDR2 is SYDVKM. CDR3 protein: CASSYRTGGRPLDGYTF. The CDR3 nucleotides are TGTGCCAGCAGTTATCGGACAGGGGGTAGGCCCCTGGATGGCTACACCTTC.